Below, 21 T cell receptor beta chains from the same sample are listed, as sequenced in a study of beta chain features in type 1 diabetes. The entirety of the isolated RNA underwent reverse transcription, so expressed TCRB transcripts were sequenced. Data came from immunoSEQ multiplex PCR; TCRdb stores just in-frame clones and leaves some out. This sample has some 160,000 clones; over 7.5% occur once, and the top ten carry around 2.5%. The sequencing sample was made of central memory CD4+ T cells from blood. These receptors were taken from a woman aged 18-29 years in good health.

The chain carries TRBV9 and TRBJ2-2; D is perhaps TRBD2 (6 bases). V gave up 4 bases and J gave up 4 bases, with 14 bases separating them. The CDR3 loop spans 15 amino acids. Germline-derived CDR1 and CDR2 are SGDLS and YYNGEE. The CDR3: CASSIFGGGTGELFF. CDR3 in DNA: TGTGCCAGCAGCATCTTCGGGGGAGGCACCGGGGAGCTGTTTTTT.

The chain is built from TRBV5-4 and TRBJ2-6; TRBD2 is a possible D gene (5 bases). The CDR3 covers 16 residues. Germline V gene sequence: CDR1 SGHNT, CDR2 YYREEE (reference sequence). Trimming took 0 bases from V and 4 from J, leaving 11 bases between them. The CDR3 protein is CASSLGLGAGANVLTF. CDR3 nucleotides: TGTGCCAGCAGCTTGGGACTGGGAGCAGGGGCCAACGTCCTGACTTTC.

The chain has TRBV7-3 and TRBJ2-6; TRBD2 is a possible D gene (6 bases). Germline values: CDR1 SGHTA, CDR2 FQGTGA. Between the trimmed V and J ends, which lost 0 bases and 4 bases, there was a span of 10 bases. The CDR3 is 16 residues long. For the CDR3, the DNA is TGTGCCAGCAGCTTAACGGGGGACTCGGGGGCCAACGTCCTGACTTTC. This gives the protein CASSLTGDSGANVLTF.

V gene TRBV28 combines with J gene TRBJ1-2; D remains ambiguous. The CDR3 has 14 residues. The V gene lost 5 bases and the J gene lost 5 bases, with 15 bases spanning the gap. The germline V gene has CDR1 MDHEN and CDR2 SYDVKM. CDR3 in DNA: TGTGCCAGCAGTCCGGCGGAGCAATCTTATGGCTACACCTTC. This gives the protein CASSPAEQSYGYTF.

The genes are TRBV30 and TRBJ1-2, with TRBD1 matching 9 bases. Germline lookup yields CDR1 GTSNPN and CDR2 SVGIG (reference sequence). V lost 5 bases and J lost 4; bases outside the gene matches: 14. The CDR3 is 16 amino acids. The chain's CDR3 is CAWLGRAGQGPYGYTF. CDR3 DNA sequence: TGTGCCTGGCTCGGACGGGCGGGACAGGGACCCTATGGCTACACCTTC. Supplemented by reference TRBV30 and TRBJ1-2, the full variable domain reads SQTIHQWPATLVQPVGSPLSLECTVEGTSNPNLYWYRQAAGRGLQLLFYSVGIGQISSEVPQNLSASRPQDRQFILSSKKLLLSDSGFYLCAWLGRAGQGPYGYTFGSGTRLTVV.

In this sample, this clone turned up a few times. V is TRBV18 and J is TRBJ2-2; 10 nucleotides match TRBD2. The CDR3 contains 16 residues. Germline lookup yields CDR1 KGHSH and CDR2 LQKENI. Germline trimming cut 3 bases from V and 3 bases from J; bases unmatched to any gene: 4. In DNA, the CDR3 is TGTGCCAGCTCACCCCCAGGACTAGCGGACACCGGGGAGCTGTTTTTT. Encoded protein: CASSPPGLADTGELFF.

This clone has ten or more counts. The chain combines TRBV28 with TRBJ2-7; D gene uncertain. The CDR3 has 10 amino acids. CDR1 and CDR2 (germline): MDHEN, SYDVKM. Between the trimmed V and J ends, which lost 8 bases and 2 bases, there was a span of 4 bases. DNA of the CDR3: TGTGCCAGCGGAGCCTACGAGCAGTACTTC. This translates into CASGAYEQYF.

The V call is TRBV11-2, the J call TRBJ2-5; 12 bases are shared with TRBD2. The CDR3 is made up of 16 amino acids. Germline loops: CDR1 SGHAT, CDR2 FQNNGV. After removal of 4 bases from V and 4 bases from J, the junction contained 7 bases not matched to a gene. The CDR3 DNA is TGTGCCAGCAGCTGGACTAGCGGGGCCGGAAGAGAGACCCAGTACTTC. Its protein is CASSWTSGAGRETQYF. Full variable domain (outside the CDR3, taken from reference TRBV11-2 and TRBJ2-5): EAGVAQSPRYKIIEKRQSVAFWCNPISGHATLYWYQQILGQGPKLLIQFQNNGVVDDSQLPKDRFSAERLKGVDSTLKIQPAKLEDSAVYLCASSWTSGAGRETQYFGPGTRLLVL.

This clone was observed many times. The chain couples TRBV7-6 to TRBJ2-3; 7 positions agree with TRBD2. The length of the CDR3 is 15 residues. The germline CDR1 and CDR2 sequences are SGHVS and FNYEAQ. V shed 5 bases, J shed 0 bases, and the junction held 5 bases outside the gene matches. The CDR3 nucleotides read TGTGCCAGCAGCCGGCGGGAGCATAGCACAGATACGCAGTATTTT. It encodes CASSRREHSTDTQYF.

The CDR3 here is CASSPQETQYF. CDR3 in DNA: TGTGCCAGCAGCCCTCAAGAGACCCAGTACTTC. This chain joins TRBV11-2 and TRBJ2-5; D remains ambiguous. V was cut by 5 bases and J by 2 bases, with 3 bases left in between. The germline CDR1 and CDR2 sequences are SGHAT and FQNNGV. The CDR3 sequence is 11 residues long.

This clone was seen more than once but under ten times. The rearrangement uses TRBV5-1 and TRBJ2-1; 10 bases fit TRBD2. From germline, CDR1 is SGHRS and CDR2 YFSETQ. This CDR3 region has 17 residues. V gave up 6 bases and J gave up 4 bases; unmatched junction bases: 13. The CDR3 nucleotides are TGCGCCAGCACCTCAAAAGGCGCTAGCGGGGGATACAATGAGCAGTTCTTC. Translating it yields CASTSKGASGGYNEQFF. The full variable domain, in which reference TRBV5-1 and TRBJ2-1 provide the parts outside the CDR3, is KAGVTQTPRYLIKTRGQQVTLSCSPISGHRSVSWYQQTPGQGLQFLFEYFSETQRNKGNFPGRFSGRQFSNSRSEMNVSTLELGDSALYLCASTSKGASGGYNEQFFGPGTRLTVL.

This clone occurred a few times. In nucleotides, the CDR3 is TGTGCTAGTGGTTTGGACCCCAGAGGGACCCAGTACTTC. Its translation: CASGLDPRGTQYF. The rearrangement joins TRBV12-5 to TRBJ2-5; the D is unclear. Trimming removed 1 base from V and 7 bases from J, with 10 bases in between. Germline loops: CDR1 LGHNT, CDR2 FRNRAP. CDR3 length: 13 amino acids.

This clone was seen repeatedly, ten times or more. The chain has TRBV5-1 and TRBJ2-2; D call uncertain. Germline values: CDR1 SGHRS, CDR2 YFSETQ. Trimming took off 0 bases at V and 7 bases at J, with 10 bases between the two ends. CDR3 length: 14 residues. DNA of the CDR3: TGCGCCAGCAGCTTGGACAGCCCAAGCGGGGAGCTGTTTTTT. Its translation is CASSLDSPSGELFF.

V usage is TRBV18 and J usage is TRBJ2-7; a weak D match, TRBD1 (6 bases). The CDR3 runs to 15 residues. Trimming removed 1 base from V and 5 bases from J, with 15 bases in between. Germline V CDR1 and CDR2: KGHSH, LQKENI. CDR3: CASSPRSQGTHEQYF. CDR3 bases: TGTGCCAGCTCACCACGATCACAGGGTACCCACGAGCAGTACTTC.

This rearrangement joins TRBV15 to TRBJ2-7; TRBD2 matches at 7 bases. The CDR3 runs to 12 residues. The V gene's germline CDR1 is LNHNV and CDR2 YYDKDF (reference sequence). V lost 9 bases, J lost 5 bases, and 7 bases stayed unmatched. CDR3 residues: CATGSGEHEQYF. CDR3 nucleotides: TGTGCCACTGGAAGCGGGGAGCACGAGCAGTACTTC.

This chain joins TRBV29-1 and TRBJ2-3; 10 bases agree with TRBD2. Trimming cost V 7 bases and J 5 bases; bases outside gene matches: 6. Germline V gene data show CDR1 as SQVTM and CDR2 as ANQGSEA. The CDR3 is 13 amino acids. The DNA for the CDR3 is TGCAGCGCCGGGACTAGCGTTAGAGATACGCAGTATTTT. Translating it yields CSAGTSVRDTQYF.

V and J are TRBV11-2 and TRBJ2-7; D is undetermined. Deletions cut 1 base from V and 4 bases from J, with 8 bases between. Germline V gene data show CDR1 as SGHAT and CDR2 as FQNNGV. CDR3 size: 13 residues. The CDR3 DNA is TGTGCCAGCAGCTTAGTCTTCGGGTACGAGCAGTACTTC. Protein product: CASSLVFGYEQYF.

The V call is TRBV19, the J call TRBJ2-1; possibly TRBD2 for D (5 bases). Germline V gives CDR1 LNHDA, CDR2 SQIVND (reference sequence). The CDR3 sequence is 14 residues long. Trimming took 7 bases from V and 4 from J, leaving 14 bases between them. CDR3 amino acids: CASTKRTLYNEQFF. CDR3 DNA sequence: TGTGCCAGTACTAAGCGGACCCTATACAATGAGCAGTTCTTC. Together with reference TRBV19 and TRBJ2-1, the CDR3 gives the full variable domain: DGGITQSPKYLFRKEGQNVTLSCEQNLNHDAMYWYRQDPGQGLRLIYYSQIVNDFQKGDIAEGYSVSREKKESFPLTVTSAQKNPTAFYLCASTKRTLYNEQFFGPGTRLTVL.

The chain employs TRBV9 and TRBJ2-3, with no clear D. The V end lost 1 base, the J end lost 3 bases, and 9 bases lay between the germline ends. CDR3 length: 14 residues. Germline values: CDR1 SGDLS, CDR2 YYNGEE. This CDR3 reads CASSVRVLTDTQYF. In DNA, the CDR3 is TGTGCCAGCAGCGTACGAGTGCTTACAGATACGCAGTATTTT.

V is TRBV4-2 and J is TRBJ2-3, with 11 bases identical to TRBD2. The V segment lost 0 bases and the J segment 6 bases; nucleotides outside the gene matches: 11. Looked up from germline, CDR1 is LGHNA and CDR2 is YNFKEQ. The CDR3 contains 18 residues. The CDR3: CASSQDPFSGRVFDTQYF. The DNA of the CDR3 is TGTGCCAGCAGCCAAGATCCTTTTAGCGGGAGGGTCTTTGATACGCAGTATTTT.

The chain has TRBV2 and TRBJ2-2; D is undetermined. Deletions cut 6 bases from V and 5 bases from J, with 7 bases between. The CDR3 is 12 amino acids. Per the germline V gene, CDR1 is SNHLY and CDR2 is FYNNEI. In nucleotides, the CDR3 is TGTGCCAGCAGCGAGTTAACCGGGGAGCTGTTTTTT. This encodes CASSELTGELFF.